This T cell receptor beta chain is drawn from a study of T cells in Graves' hyperthyroidism and ophthalmopathy. Patients aged 18 to 65 had newly diagnosed hyperthyroidism that had lasted under 2 months. General study findings and limits: Ophthalmopathy onset followed model prediction by a median around 6.6 months.

This clonotype was observed at least ten times. What it recognizes is unknown. Germline V gene data show CDR1 as MDHEN and CDR2 as SYDVKM. The CDR3 has 14 amino acids. V was pared by 6 bases and J by 2 bases, with 13 bases between. The source material, RNA transcripts, was used to amplify TCR beta CDR3 regions. The HTBI set primed first-round TCR CDR3 RT-PCR. TCRdb re-analysed the multiplex PCR reads in MiXCR, keeping a single row per CDR3 protein. The sample lists roughly 580,000 distinct CDR3 sequences; over 11% were seen once. Sequenced material: blood. The origin of this receptor is a woman in her 30s with Graves' hyperthyroidism that later progressed to Graves' ophthalmopathy. J is TRBJ1-1 and V is TRBV28, with D possibly being TRBD1 (5 bases). The CDR3 loop is CASRGGGVNTEAFF. DNA of the CDR3: TGTGCCAGCAGGGGGGGGGGAGTCAACACTGAAGCTTTCTTT.